This is a list of T cell receptor beta chains from one sample in a study of blood T cell repertoires in COVID-19. The table came from immunoSEQ multiplex PCR; TCRdb's copy has only in-frame clones and leaves some out. The data show 250,000 to 350,000 clones, 90% seen once. Sequenced material: PBMCs or T cells enriched from blood (not recorded which). Receptor source: a young woman with acute COVID-19. CDR3s include the opening cysteine and the closing phenylalanine or tryptophan. A D gene is named only where the DNA matches it firmly. The size entry is marked missing in some rows and otherwise reads once, few, many or a size class.

>TRBD2|TRBV28|TRBJ2-1|once
CASSTTSGRGYEQFF
TGTGCCAGCAGCACGACTAGCGGGAGGGGTTATGAGCAGTTCTTC
>TRBD2|TRBV9|TRBJ2-1|once
CASSVEPSSGFYNEQFF
TGTGCCAGCAGCGTAGAGCCATCTAGCGGATTCTACAATGAGCAGTTCTTC
>NA|TRBV5-8|TRBJ1-5|once
CASSLGLYSNQPQHF
TGTGCCAGCAGCTTGGGCCTCTATAGCAATCAGCCCCAGCATTTT
>TRBD1|TRBV28|TRBJ1-2|once
CASSPRTGSYGYTF
TGTGCCAGCAGTCCCCGGACAGGGAGCTATGGCTACACCTTC
>TRBD2|TRBV19|TRBJ2-2|NA
CASSARPGLAGVNTGELFF
TGTGCCAGTAGTGCCCGCCCGGGACTAGCGGGAGTTAACACCGGGGAGCTGTTTTTT
>NA|TRBV2|TRBJ1-2|NA
CASSDRPVHHGYTF
TGTGCCAGCAGTGACAGGCCCGTCCATCATGGCTACACCTTC
>TRBD2|TRBV19|TRBJ2-7|once
CASSLGLADFYEQYF
TGTGCTAGTAGTCTTGGACTAGCGGATTTCTACGAGCAGTACTTC
>TRBD2|TRBV20-1|TRBJ2-3|NA
CSASREVGTDTQYF
TGCAGTGCTAGTCGGGAGGTTGGCACAGATACGCAGTATTTT
>NA|TRBV16|TRBJ2-2|NA
CASSHSPGDRRTGELFF
TGTGCCAGCAGCCACTCACCGGGGGACCGACGCACCGGGGAGCTGTTTTTT
>TRBD2|TRBV6-5|TRBJ2-1|NA
CASSYSGLAGHNEQFF
TGTGCCAGCAGTTACTCGGGACTAGCGGGACACAATGAGCAGTTCTTC
>TRBD1|TRBV6-5|TRBJ1-2|NA
CASKDLGQGGYGYTF
TGTGCCAGCAAGGACCTGGGACAGGGCGGTTATGGCTACACCTTC
>TRBD2|TRBV29-1|TRBJ2-2|NA
CSVALGLGRPGELFF
TGCAGCGTTGCGCTCGGACTAGGCCGTCCCGGGGAGCTGTTTTTT
>NA|TRBV27|TRBJ1-1|NA
CASSLLSGEMNTEAFF
TGTGCCAGCAGTCTATTATCTGGAGAGATGAACACTGAAGCTTTCTTT
>NA|TRBV4-1|TRBJ2-3|once
CASSAEGTDTQYF
TGCGCCAGCAGCGCCGAGGGCACAGATACGCAGTATTTT
>TRBD2|TRBV7-9|TRBJ2-1|NA
CASSYTSGRSNEQFF
TGTGCCAGCAGCTACACTAGCGGGAGAAGCAATGAGCAGTTCTTC
>NA|TRBV19|TRBJ1-5|NA
CASSMGLGQPQHF
TGTGCCAGTAGTATGGGACTTGGGCAGCCCCAGCATTTT
>NA|TRBV7-9|TRBJ2-2|NA
CASSLATNTGELFF
TGTGCCAGCAGCTTGGCAACGAACACCGGGGAGCTGTTTTTT
>NA|TRBV4-3|TRBJ2-5|once
CASSQEETTYQETQYF
TGCGCCAGCAGCCAAGAAGAGACAACGTACCAAGAGACCCAGTACTTC
>TRBD1|TRBV30|TRBJ2-1|NA
CAWSVTYRGFNEQFF
TGTGCCTGGAGTGTAACGTACAGGGGATTCAATGAGCAGTTCTTC
>NA|TRBV13|TRBJ2-1|few
CASSFGRGYNEQFF
TGTGCCAGCAGCTTTGGCAGGGGATACAATGAGCAGTTCTTC
>TRBD1|TRBV7-9|TRBJ2-2|once
CASSSTGGTGELFF
TGTGCCAGCAGCTCGACAGGGGGCACCGGGGAGCTGTTTTTT
>TRBD1|TRBV5-8|TRBJ1-2|NA
CASRVAGGTYGYTF
TGTGCCAGCAGAGTTGCAGGGGGGACCTATGGCTACACCTTC
>TRBD1|TRBV2|TRBJ1-4|NA
CASTGTGGGKLFF
TGTGCCAGCACCGGGACAGGGGGCGGAAAACTGTTTTTT
>TRBD2|TRBV7-7|TRBJ2-5|once
CASSSVEAGGSAQYF
TGTGCTAGCAGCTCCGTCGAGGCGGGAGGTTCGGCCCAGTACTTC
>NA|TRBV28|TRBJ1-3|NA
CASSFETGRLSSGNTIYF
TGTGCCAGCAGTTTTGAGACAGGCCGCCTGAGCTCTGGAAACACCATATATTTT
>NA|TRBV5-1|TRBJ2-2|few
CASSLAGGGNTGELFF
TGCGCCAGCAGCTTGGCCGGGGGAGGCAACACCGGGGAGCTGTTTTTT
>NA|TRBV11-3|TRBJ2-1|NA
CASSLEGTGALEEQFF
TGTGCCAGCAGCTTAGAGGGCACGGGAGCGCTTGAAGAGCAGTTCTTC
>TRBD1|TRBV11-2|TRBJ1-5|NA
CASSSGQGINQPQHF
TGTGCCAGCAGCTCCGGACAGGGGATAAATCAGCCCCAGCATTTT
>NA|TRBV6-6|TRBJ2-2|NA
CASSFGTPYTGELFF
TGTGCCAGCAGTTTCGGGACACCTTACACCGGGGAGCTGTTTTTT
>NA|TRBV19|TRBJ1-1|NA
CASMTGGLLNTEAFF
TGTGCCAGCATGACAGGTGGCCTTTTGAACACTGAAGCTTTCTTT
>NA|TRBV19|TRBJ1-2|NA
CASSIDGSYGYTF
TGTGCCAGTAGTATAGATGGGAGCTATGGCTACACCTTC
>NA|TRBV11-2|TRBJ1-6|NA
CASSEPPSPLHF
TGTGCCAGCAGCGAGCCTCCCTCACCCCTCCACTTT
>NA|TRBV7-9|TRBJ1-2|NA
CASSLAGGYGYTF
TGTGCCAGCAGCTTAGCGGGCGGGTATGGCTACACCTTC
>TRBD2|TRBV9|TRBJ2-1|NA
CASSVTQAGLSYNEQFF
TGTGCCAGCAGCGTAACGCAAGCGGGACTCTCCTACAATGAGCAGTTCTTC
>TRBD2|TRBV30|TRBJ2-1|NA
CAWARGGLYNEQFF
TGTGCCTGGGCCCGCGGGGGGCTCTACAATGAGCAGTTCTTC
>TRBD1|TRBV7-2|TRBJ2-1|NA
CASSLQGISYNEQFF
TGTGCCAGCAGCCTACAGGGGATCTCGTACAATGAGCAGTTCTTC
>TRBD1|TRBV5-1|TRBJ2-2|NA
CASSLLDRRDRELFF
TGCGCCAGCAGCTTGCTGGACAGGAGAGACCGGGAGCTGTTTTTT
>NA|TRBV29-1|TRBJ2-2|NA
CSVGGGGYSTGELFF
TGCAGCGTTGGGGGCGGGGGCTATAGCACCGGGGAGCTGTTTTTT
>NA|TRBV6-2/TRBV6-3|TRBJ2-7|NA
CASSYRLEGGGKRF
TGTGCCAGCAGTTACCGGTTGGAAGGGGGCGGGAAACGCTTC
>TRBD1|TRBV6-2/TRBV6-3|TRBJ2-1|once
CASSYLGLGQGGEQFF
TGTGCCAGCAGTTACCTCGGCCTCGGACAGGGCGGTGAGCAGTTCTTC
>NA|TRBV28|TRBJ1-2|NA
CASSLNAGILYGYTF
TGTGCCAGCAGTCTAAACGCCGGGATCCTGTATGGCTACACCTTC
>NA|TRBV24-1|TRBJ1-5|NA
CATSAKGGSNQPQHF
TGTGCCACCAGTGCCAAAGGCGGTAGCAATCAGCCCCAGCATTTT
>NA|TRBV3-1/TRBV3-2|TRBJ1-4|NA
CASSRHPSDEKLFF
TGTGCCAGCAGCCGACATCCATCGGATGAAAAACTGTTTTTT
>NA|TRBV7-7|TRBJ2-3|once
CASSLAPRGGTDTQYF
TGTGCTAGCAGCTTAGCGCCCCGCGGCGGCACAGATACGCAGTATTTT
>TRBD1|TRBV18|TRBJ1-5|NA
CASSHQGVGQPQHF
TGTGCCAGCTCACATCAGGGGGTAGGTCAGCCCCAGCATTTT
>NA|TRBV18|TRBJ1-3|NA
CASSLGAKGNTIYF
TGTGCCAGCTCACTGGGGGCCAAAGGAAACACCATATATTTT
>TRBD2|TRBV24-1|TRBJ2-5|once
CATSLAGAETQYF
TGTGCCACCAGCTTAGCGGGAGCTGAGACCCAGTACTTC
>TRBD2|TRBV27|TRBJ2-2|NA
CASTRGGLAFYTGELFF
TGTGCCAGCACCCGGGGGGGACTAGCATTTTACACCGGGGAGCTGTTTTTT
>NA|TRBV28|TRBJ2-7|once
CASSSISQGNEQYF
TGTGCCAGCAGTTCCATATCTCAGGGTAACGAGCAGTACTTC
>NA|TRBV6-2/TRBV6-3|TRBJ1-2|NA
CASSLFSGNYGYTF
TGTGCCAGCAGCCTATTCTCAGGGAACTATGGCTACACCTTC
>NA|TRBV24-1|TRBJ2-1|NA
CATSDLGGNEQFF
TGTGCCACCAGTGATTTGGGCGGGAATGAGCAGTTCTTC
>TRBD1|TRBV5-6|TRBJ1-2|NA
CASRAFGTGRGGYTF
TGTGCCAGCAGGGCTTTTGGGACAGGGAGAGGTGGCTACACCTTC
>TRBD1|TRBV28|TRBJ1-5|NA
CASIADRVGGQPQHF
TGTGCCAGCATCGCAGACAGGGTAGGGGGCCAGCCCCAGCATTTT
>TRBD1|TRBV9|TRBJ2-5|once
CASSWVGTAQETQYF
TGTGCCAGCAGCTGGGTGGGGACAGCCCAAGAGACCCAGTACTTC
>TRBD1|TRBV19|TRBJ1-2|NA
CASSILQGALPGYGYTF
TGTGCCAGTAGTATATTACAGGGGGCTTTGCCGGGCTATGGCTACACCTTC
>NA|TRBV19|TRBJ2-7|NA
CASGTGSYEQYF
TGTGCCAGTGGGACTGGTTCCTACGAGCAGTACTTC
>TRBD2|TRBV7-3|TRBJ2-2|NA
CASSLTLAGTGELFF
TGTGCCAGCAGCTTAACGCTAGCGGGAACCGGGGAGCTGTTTTTT
>NA|TRBV27|TRBJ1-1|once
CASSLGQITEAFF
TGTGCCAGCAGTCTAGGACAGATCACTGAAGCTTTCTTT
>NA|TRBV12-3/TRBV12-4|TRBJ2-7|NA
CASSQGNYEQYF
TGTGCCAGCAGCCAGGGGAACTACGAGCAGTACTTC